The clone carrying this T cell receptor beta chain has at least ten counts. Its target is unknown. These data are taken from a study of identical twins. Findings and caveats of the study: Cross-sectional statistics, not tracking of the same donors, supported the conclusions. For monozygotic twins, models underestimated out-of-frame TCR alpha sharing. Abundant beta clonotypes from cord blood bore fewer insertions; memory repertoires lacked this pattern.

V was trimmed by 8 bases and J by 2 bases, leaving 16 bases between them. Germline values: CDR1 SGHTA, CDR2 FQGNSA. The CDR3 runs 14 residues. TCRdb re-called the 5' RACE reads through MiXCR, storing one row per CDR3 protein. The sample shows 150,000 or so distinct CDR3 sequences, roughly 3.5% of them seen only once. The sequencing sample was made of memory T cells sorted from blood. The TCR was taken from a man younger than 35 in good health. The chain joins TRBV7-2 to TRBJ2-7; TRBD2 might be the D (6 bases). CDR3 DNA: TGTGCCAGCTCGATCCAGCGGGCCCCCTACGAGCAGTACTTC. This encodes CASSIQRAPYEQYF. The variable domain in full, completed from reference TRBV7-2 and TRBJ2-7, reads GAGVSQSPSNKVTEKGKDVELRCDPISGHTALYWYRQSLGQGLEFLIYFQGNSAPDKSGLPSDRFSAERTGGSVSTLTIQRTQQEDSAVYLCASSIQRAPYEQYFGPGTRLTVT.